Listed here are 11 T cell receptor beta chains from one sample, sequenced in a study of cytotoxic CD8 clonotypes in ibrutinib-treated CLL (dated by TCRdb to about 2021). Libraries were built with the immunoSEQ multiplex PCR assay. Imported from immuneACCESS, the table was reduced by TCRdb to in-frame sequences with V and J called. These copies leave out some clones; in studies compared against another copy, an unresolved V gene accounts for under half, and the cause of the remainder is not known. Within this sample are 300,000 or so clones, with around 66% of them counted one time only. The top ten clones comprise roughly 6.8% of the sample. Sequences were derived from PBMCs, sampled after 36 months of ibrutinib treatment. The receptor set was obtained from a human donor with chronic lymphocytic leukemia.

As for this clone: The identical CDR3 is also encoded by other nucleotide sequences in the sample. The chain has TRBV7-9 and TRBJ2-7; D is unresolved. Germline assignment: CDR1 SEHNR and CDR2 FQNEAQ (reference sequence). The V and J ends lost 4 bases and 3 bases respectively, with 4 bases between them. CDR3 length: 11 amino acids. The DNA of the CDR3 is TGTGCCAGCAGCTCGTACTACGAGCAGTACTTC. Translation: CASSSYYEQYF.

The chain joins TRBV7-2 to TRBJ2-7; D gene unclear. Germline CDR1 SGHTA, CDR2 FQGNSA. With 2 bases removed from V and 3 bases from J, the gap between germline ends came to 14 bases. CDR3 length: 15 amino acids. CDR3 sequence (DNA): TGTGCCAGCAGCTTAACCCCTCGGACCGACTACGAGCAGTACTTC. This encodes CASSLTPRTDYEQYF.

The chain uses TRBV7-6 and TRBJ2-3; D remains ambiguous. CDR3 length: 15 amino acids. V was clipped by 5 bases and J by 0 bases, with 12 bases between them. The germline V gene has CDR1 SGHVS and CDR2 FNYEAQ. The CDR3 DNA reads as TGTGCCAGCAGCCGCTGGGCCGGGAGCACAGATACGCAGTATTTT. It yields the protein CASSRWAGSTDTQYF.

The V gene is TRBV29-1, the J gene TRBJ2-3, with D hard to call. The V end was cut by 0 bases, the J end by 1 base, with 5 bases between. Germline CDR1 is SQVTM and CDR2 is ANQGSEA. CDR3 length: 13 amino acids. This CDR3 is CSVEEGGTDTQYF. In nucleotides, the CDR3 is TGCAGCGTTGAAGAAGGAGGCACAGATACGCAGTATTTT.

In its sample, this clone was seen many times. The chain uses TRBV29-1 and TRBJ1-2, with 7 nucleotides matching TRBD1. The CDR3 runs to 13 residues. In germline, CDR1 is SQVTM, CDR2 ANQGSEA. Unmatched junction bases numbered 7, after V lost 6 bases and J lost 3 bases. The CDR3 is CSVSTTGYYGYTF. For the CDR3, the DNA is TGCAGCGTGTCTACGACAGGGTACTATGGCTACACCTTC.

The chain employs TRBV5-1 and TRBJ1-6; D gene ambiguous. The germline V gene has CDR1 SGHRS and CDR2 YFSETQ. V lost 0 bases, J lost 9 bases, and 13 bases lay in between. There are 15 residues in the CDR3. Here the CDR3 reads CASSLEGRRISPLHF. For the CDR3, the DNA is TGCGCCAGCAGCTTGGAAGGTCGGAGGATTTCACCCCTCCACTTT.

The chain combines TRBV11-1 with TRBJ2-3; D not resolved. CDR1 and CDR2 from the germline V gene are SGHAT and FQDESV (reference sequence). CDR3 length equals 16 residues. Between the trimmed V and J ends, which lost 5 bases and 4 bases, there was a span of 19 bases. The CDR3 region has the DNA TGTGCCAGCAGCCCCCCTATGACCTCTACCCCAGATACGCAGTATTTT. It yields the protein CASSPPMTSTPDTQYF.

V usage is TRBV27 and J usage is TRBJ2-7; D gene ambiguous. The CDR3 runs to 14 residues. Looked up from germline, CDR1 is MNHEY and CDR2 is SMNVEV (reference sequence). V lost 5 bases and J 0 bases, leaving 11 bases between the germline ends. CDR3 bases: TGTGCCAGCAGTCCGAAGGCCCGCTCCTACGAGCAGTACTTC. This sequence encodes CASSPKARSYEQYF.

The chain has TRBV9 and TRBJ2-7; D remains ambiguous. Germline V gives CDR1 SGDLS, CDR2 YYNGEE. CDR3 length equals 16 residues. Trimming left V 4 bases short and J 6 bases short, with 23 bases between. CDR3 nucleotide sequence: TGTGCCAGCAGCCCACGACGTACGGGCTACTCTAGCGAGCAGTACTTC. Its translation: CASSPRRTGYSSEQYF.

V is TRBV5-4 and J is TRBJ1-1, with D possibly matching TRBD1 (5 bases). This CDR3 has 12 amino acids. Germline CDR1 SGHNT, CDR2 YYREEE (reference sequence). Trimming cost V 3 bases and J 11 bases, with 14 bases left between them. CDR3: CASSYPGTDAFF. CDR3 nucleotides: TGTGCCAGCAGCTATCCCGGGACCGACGCTTTCTTT. The variable domain in full, completed from reference TRBV5-4 and TRBJ1-1, reads ETGVTQSPTHLIKTRGQQVTLRCSSQSGHNTVSWYQQALGQGPQFIFQYYREEENGRGNFPPRFSGLQFPNYSSELNVNALELDDSALYLCASSYPGTDAFFGQGTRLTVV.

The chain combines TRBV28 with TRBJ2-1, with TRBD2 identical over 9 bases. The J segment lost 11 bases and the V segment lost 8 bases, leaving 16 bases of the junction unmatched. This CDR3 is 15 amino acids long. Looked up from germline, CDR1 is MDHEN and CDR2 is SYDVKM. The CDR3 here is CASVWSGRSPTKQFF. The CDR3 coding sequence is TGTGCCAGCGTGTGGAGCGGGAGGAGCCCTACGAAGCAGTTCTTC.